The 21 T cell receptor beta chains listed next were all sequenced from one sample in a study of blood T cell repertoires in COVID-19. Here immunoSEQ multiplex PCR was the method, and the copy in TCRdb shows in-frame clones only, minus some. This sample has about 230,000 clones, with more than 75% found just once. Sequenced material: peripheral blood. Every receptor here comes from a man over 45 with COVID-19, enrolled during active disease.

The V and J genes are TRBV6-5 and TRBJ1-5, with D unclear. This CDR3 comprises 14 residues. Germline loops: CDR1 MNHEY, CDR2 SVGAGI. V was clipped by 7 bases and J by 4 bases, with 14 bases between them. The CDR3, as DNA: TGTGCCAGCATCGAGGGTCGGGGTAATCAGCCCCAGCATTTT. Translation: CASIEGRGNQPQHF.

V and J are TRBV6-1 and TRBJ1-5; 9 nucleotides agree with TRBD1. V lost 4 bases and J lost 1; bases outside the gene matches: 5. Germline values: CDR1 MNHNS, CDR2 SASEGT. CDR3 length equals 16 residues. The CDR3 DNA follows: TGTGCCAGCAGTGTACAGGGGGCGAACAGCAATCAGCCCCAGCATTTT. Translating it yields CASSVQGANSNQPQHF.

This clone occurred once. This chain connects TRBV27 to TRBJ1-5, with 8 bases that match TRBD1. Germline CDR1 reads MNHEY; CDR2 reads SMNVEV (reference sequence). The CDR3 contains 14 residues. The V segment lost 8 bases and the J segment 4 bases; nucleotides outside the gene matches: 7. The CDR3 protein is CASREDRVNQPQHF. DNA of the CDR3: TGTGCCAGCCGAGAGGACAGGGTGAATCAGCCCCAGCATTTT.

The chain recombines TRBV25-1 with TRBJ1-6, with D possibly being TRBD1 (6 bases). V lost 4 bases and J 2 bases, leaving 12 bases between the germline ends. The CDR3 is made up of 16 amino acids. Per the germline V gene, CDR1 is MGHDK and CDR2 is SYGVNS. CDR3 sequence (DNA): TGTGCCAGCAGTGGGTACAGGGCTACCTATAATTCACCCCTCCACTTT. Its translation: CASSGYRATYNSPLHF.

This chain links TRBV11-1 with TRBJ2-7; 7 bases agree with TRBD2. The CDR3 totals 15 residues. Germline V gives CDR1 SGHAT, CDR2 FQDESV (reference sequence). V lost 2 bases, J lost 3 bases, and 7 bases stayed unmatched. The CDR3 DNA reads TGTGCCAGCAGCTTAAAGCCTAGCGGAAACTACGAGCAGTACTTC. It yields the protein CASSLKPSGNYEQYF.

The genes are TRBV29-1 and TRBJ2-1; 9 positions agree with TRBD2. J was trimmed by 1 base and V by 7 bases; bases with no gene match: 8. The germline V gene has CDR1 SQVTM and CDR2 ANQGSEA. The CDR3 is 15 residues long. CDR3 nucleotide sequence: TGCAGCGGGGGGGCGACTAGCGGTTCCTACAATGAGCAGTTCTTC. This translates into CSGGATSGSYNEQFF.

This chain uses TRBV5-4 with TRBJ1-1; 10 nucleotides align to TRBD1. The ends lost 4 bases at V and 2 bases at J; junction bases unmatched: 8. Germline CDR1 is SGHNT and CDR2 is YYREEE (reference sequence). This CDR3 has 16 residues. The CDR3 sequence is CASSRGDRGLNTEAFF. CDR3 coding DNA: TGTGCCAGCAGCCGGGGCGACAGGGGGCTCAACACTGAAGCTTTCTTT. The full variable domain, with the rest looked up from reference TRBV5-4 and TRBJ1-1, is ETGVTQSPTHLIKTRGQQVTLRCSSQSGHNTVSWYQQALGQGPQFIFQYYREEENGRGNFPPRFSGLQFPNYSSELNVNALELDDSALYLCASSRGDRGLNTEAFFGQGTRLTVV.

The V call is TRBV2, the J call TRBJ1-2; D is unresolved. Looked up from germline, CDR1 is SNHLY and CDR2 is FYNNEI. Between the trimmed V and J ends, which lost 6 bases and 2 bases, there was a span of 10 bases. This CDR3 contains 13 residues. In nucleotides, the CDR3 is TGTGCCAGCAGCACTGACAAGAACTATGGCTACACCTTC. Protein product: CASSTDKNYGYTF.

The chain is built from TRBV7-2 and TRBJ1-2, with 9 bases identical to TRBD1. The germline V gene has CDR1 SGHTA and CDR2 FQGNSA. V lost 5 bases and J lost 4; bases outside the gene matches: 14. This CDR3 spans 17 amino acids. CDR3 DNA: TGTGCCAGCAGCGAGCTCGACCACAGACAGGGGGGCTATGGCTACACCTTC. Its translation: CASSELDHRQGGYGYTF.

The chain combines TRBV6-5 with TRBJ2-7; 7 bases align to TRBD2. The CDR3 totals 13 residues. The germline gives CDR1 MNHEY, CDR2 SVGAGI. Trimming at V came to 1 base and at J to 6 bases, leaving 3 bases not matched to a gene. CDR3 sequence: CASSYWEGSEQYF. The CDR3 nucleotides are TGTGCCAGCAGTTACTGGGAGGGGAGCGAGCAGTACTTC.

V and J are TRBV2 and TRBJ2-1; possible D gene TRBD2, 6 bases. Trimming left V 1 base short and J 9 bases short, with 13 bases between. CDR1 SNHLY and CDR2 FYNNEI come from the germline V gene. This CDR3 is built from 14 residues. The CDR3 DNA reads TGTGCCAGCAGTGAAGGTCAGGGACTGAGTGAGCAGTTCTTC. This translates into CASSEGQGLSEQFF.

This chain links TRBV27 with TRBJ2-6, with D perhaps TRBD1 (6 bases). The CDR3 extends over 16 amino acids. In germline, CDR1 is MNHEY, CDR2 SMNVEV (reference sequence). V was shortened by 1 base and J by 0 bases, with 7 bases between the two germline ends. The CDR3 is CASSLYRDSGANVLTF. DNA for the CDR3: TGTGCCAGCAGTTTATACAGGGACTCTGGGGCCAACGTCCTGACTTTC. Looking up the rest from reference TRBV27 and TRBJ2-6 gives the full variable domain: EAQVTQNPRYLITVTGKKLTVTCSQNMNHEYMSWYRQDPGLGLRQIYYSMNVEVTDKGDVPEGYKVSRKEKRNFPLILESPSPNQTSLYFCASSLYRDSGANVLTFGAGSRLTVL.

The chain recombines TRBV2 with TRBJ1-1, with 7 positions matching TRBD1. Trimming took 3 bases from V and 1 from J; bases not matched to a gene: 2. The germline gives CDR1 SNHLY, CDR2 FYNNEI. The CDR3 runs 14 residues. The CDR3 DNA reads TGTGCCAGCAGTGAGGACAGGCCGAACACTGAAGCTTTCTTT. Protein: CASSEDRPNTEAFF.

The rearrangement uses TRBV27 and TRBJ1-4, with TRBD1 identical over 9 bases. CDR1 and CDR2 from the germline V gene are MNHEY and SMNVEV (reference sequence). V was clipped by 10 bases and J by 11 bases; unmatched bases: 11. The CDR3 has 13 residues. The CDR3 bases are TGTGCCACTAGGGACAGGGTAAATTTGAAACTGTTTTTT. This encodes CATRDRVNLKLFF.

As DNA, the CDR3 is TGTGCCAGCAGGAGGGACAGGGGAAACACTGAAGCTTTCTTT. Amino acids: CASRRDRGNTEAFF. The V call is TRBV6-4, the J call TRBJ1-1, with 10 bases that match TRBD1. Trimming at V came to 6 bases and at J to 2 bases, leaving 3 bases not matched to a gene. The CDR3 length is 14 residues. Germline CDR1 is MRHNA and CDR2 is SNTAGT.

This chain links TRBV15 with TRBJ1-6; no reliable D call. The V gene's germline CDR1 is LNHNV and CDR2 YYDKDF (reference sequence). Trimming pared 4 bases from V and 10 bases from J, leaving 11 bases between. This CDR3 contains 13 residues. The chain's CDR3 is CATSMEGLSPLHF. The CDR3 DNA is TGTGCCACCAGCATGGAGGGCTTGTCACCCCTCCACTTT.

The rearrangement joins TRBV27 to TRBJ1-1, with D possibly TRBD1 on 6 matching bases. Trimming shortened V by 10 bases and J by 7 bases, and 22 bases separated the two germline ends. The CDR3 contains 14 residues. The V gene's germline CDR1 is MNHEY and CDR2 SMNVEV (reference sequence). The CDR3 nucleotides read TGTGCCACCACCCCCAGGGGAGTTGTCGGTGAAGCTTTCTTT. Its translation is CATTPRGVVGEAFF.

This clone appeared a single time. V and J are TRBV27 and TRBJ1-6; D might be TRBD1 (6 bases). CDR3 length: 15 residues. Trimming left V 5 bases short and J 2 bases short, with 10 bases between. From germline, CDR1 is MNHEY and CDR2 SMNVEV (reference sequence). CDR3 loop: CASSGQRAYNSPLHF. CDR3 sequence (DNA): TGTGCCAGCAGTGGACAGAGAGCCTATAATTCACCCCTCCACTTT.

The chain carries TRBV28 and TRBJ2-6; 8 nucleotides match TRBD1. After removal of 1 base from V and 0 bases from J, the junction contained 5 bases not matched to a gene. Per germline, CDR1 MDHEN and CDR2 SYDVKM. The CDR3 consists of 18 residues. The CDR3 is CASSLSRGHRSGANVLTF. The CDR3 nucleotides are TGTGCCAGCAGTTTATCCAGGGGGCACCGCTCTGGGGCCAACGTCCTGACTTTC.

This clone came up a few times. The chain couples TRBV5-6 to TRBJ2-7; TRBD2 is a possible D gene (7 bases). The CDR3 loop spans 14 amino acids. CDR1 is SGHDT and CDR2 is YYEEEE in the germline V gene. V lost 2 bases and J lost 6, with 15 bases in between. The chain's CDR3 is CASSLGGARSEQYF. CDR3 nucleotides: TGTGCCAGCAGCTTAGGGGGGGCGCGGAGCGAGCAGTACTTC.

The chain couples TRBV13 to TRBJ1-1; no firm D call. The CDR3 extends over 14 amino acids. V dropped 0 bases and J dropped 5 bases, with 10 bases sitting between them. The germline CDR1 and CDR2 sequences are PRHDT and FYEKMQ (reference sequence). This CDR3 is CASSLGTRGTEAFF. The CDR3 region has the DNA TGTGCCAGCAGCTTAGGGACGCGGGGAACTGAAGCTTTCTTT.